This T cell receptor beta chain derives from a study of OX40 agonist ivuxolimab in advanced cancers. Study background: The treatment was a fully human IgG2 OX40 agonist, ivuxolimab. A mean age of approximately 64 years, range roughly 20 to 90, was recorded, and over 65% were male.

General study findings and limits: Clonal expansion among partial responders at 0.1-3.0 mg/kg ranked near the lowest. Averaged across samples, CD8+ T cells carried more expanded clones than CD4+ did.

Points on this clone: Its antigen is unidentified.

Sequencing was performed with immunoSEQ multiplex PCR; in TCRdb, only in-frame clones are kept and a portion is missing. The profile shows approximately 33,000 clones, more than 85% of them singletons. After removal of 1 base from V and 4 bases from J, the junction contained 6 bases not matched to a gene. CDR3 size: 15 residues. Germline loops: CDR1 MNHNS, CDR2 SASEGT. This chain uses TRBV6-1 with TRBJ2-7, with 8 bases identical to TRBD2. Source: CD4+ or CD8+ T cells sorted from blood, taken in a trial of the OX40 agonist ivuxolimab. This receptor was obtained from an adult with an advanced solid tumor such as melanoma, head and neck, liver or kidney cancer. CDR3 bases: TGTGCCAGCAGTGAAGAGGGTACGGGAGGGTACGAGCAGTACTTC. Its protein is CASSEEGTGGYEQYF.